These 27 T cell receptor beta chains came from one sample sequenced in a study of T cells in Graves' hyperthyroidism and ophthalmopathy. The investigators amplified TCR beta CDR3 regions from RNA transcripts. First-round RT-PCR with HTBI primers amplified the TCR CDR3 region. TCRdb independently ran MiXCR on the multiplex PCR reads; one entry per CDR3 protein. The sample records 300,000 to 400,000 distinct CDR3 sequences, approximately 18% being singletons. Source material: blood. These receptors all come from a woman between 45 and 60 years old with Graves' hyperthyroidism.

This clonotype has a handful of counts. CDR3 amino acids: CASSWDTGELFF. In DNA form, the CDR3 reads TGTGCCAGCAGTTGGGACACCGGGGAGCTGTTTTTT. The J gene is TRBJ2-2, the V gene TRBV28; D ambiguous. V dropped 4 bases and J dropped 3 bases, with 3 bases sitting between them. Germline assignment: CDR1 MDHEN and CDR2 SYDVKM. This CDR3 comprises 12 residues.

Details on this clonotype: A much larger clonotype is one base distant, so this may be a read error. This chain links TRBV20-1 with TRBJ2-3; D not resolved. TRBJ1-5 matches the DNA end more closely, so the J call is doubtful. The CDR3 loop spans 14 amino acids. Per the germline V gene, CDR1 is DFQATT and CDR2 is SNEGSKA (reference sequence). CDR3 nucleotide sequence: TGCAGTGCTAGAGCGGCTAGCGGCACAGATACGCAGCATTTT. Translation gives CSARAASGTDTQHF.

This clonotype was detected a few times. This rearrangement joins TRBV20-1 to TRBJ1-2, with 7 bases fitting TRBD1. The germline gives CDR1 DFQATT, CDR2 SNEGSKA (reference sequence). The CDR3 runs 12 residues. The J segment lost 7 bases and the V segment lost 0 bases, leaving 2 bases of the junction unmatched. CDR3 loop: CSARDRTGGYTF. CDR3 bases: TGCAGTGCTAGAGATCGGACAGGTGGCTACACCTTC.

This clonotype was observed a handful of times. CDR3 in amino acids: CASSAPGQLNTGELFF. The CDR3 DNA sequence: TGTGCCAGCAGCGCCCCGGGACAGCTAAACACCGGGGAGCTGTTTTTT. This chain joins TRBV9 and TRBJ2-2, with 7 bases that match TRBD1. The ends lost 3 bases at V and 2 bases at J; junction bases unmatched: 7. CDR1 is SGDLS, CDR2 YYNGEE, per germline. This CDR3 comprises 16 residues. The full variable domain, with the rest looked up from reference TRBV9 and TRBJ2-2, is DSGVTQTPKHLITATGQRVTLRCSPRSGDLSVYWYQQSLDQGLQFLIQYYNGEERAKGNILERFSAQQFPDLHSELNLSSLELGDSALYFCASSAPGQLNTGELFFGEGSRLTVL.

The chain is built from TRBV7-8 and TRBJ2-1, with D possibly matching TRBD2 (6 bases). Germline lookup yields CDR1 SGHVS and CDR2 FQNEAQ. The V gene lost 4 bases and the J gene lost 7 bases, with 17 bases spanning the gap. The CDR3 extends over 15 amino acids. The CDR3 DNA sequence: TGTGCCAGCAGCTCCTCGCGGGGCGAAAATAATGAGCAGTTCTTC. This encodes CASSSSRGENNEQFF.

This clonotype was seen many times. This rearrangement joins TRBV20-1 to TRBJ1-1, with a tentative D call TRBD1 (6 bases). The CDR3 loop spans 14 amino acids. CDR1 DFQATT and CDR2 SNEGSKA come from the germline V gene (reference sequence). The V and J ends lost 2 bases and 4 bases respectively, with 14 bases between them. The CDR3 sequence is CSARPQGRGTEAFF. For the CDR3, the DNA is TGCAGTGCTAGACCCCAGGGGAGGGGCACTGAAGCTTTCTTT.

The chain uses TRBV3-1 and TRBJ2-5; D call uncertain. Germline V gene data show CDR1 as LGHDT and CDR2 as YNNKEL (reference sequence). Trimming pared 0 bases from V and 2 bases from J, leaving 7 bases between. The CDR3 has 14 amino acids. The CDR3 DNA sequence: TGTGCCAGCAGCCAAGAGGACGGACAAGAGACCCAGTACTTC. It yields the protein CASSQEDGQETQYF.

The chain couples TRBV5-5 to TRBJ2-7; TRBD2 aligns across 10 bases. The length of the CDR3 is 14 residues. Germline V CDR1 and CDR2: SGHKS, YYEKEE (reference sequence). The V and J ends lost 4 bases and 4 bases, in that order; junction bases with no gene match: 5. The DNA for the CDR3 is TGTGCCAGCAGCCTCAGCGGGAGGGAGTACGAGCAGTACTTC. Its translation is CASSLSGREYEQYF.

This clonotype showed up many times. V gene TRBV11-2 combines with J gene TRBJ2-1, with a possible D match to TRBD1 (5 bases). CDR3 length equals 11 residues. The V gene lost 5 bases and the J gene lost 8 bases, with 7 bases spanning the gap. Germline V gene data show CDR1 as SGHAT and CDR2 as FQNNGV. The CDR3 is CASSTRDEQFF. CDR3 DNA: TGTGCCAGCAGCACCAGGGATGAGCAGTTCTTC.

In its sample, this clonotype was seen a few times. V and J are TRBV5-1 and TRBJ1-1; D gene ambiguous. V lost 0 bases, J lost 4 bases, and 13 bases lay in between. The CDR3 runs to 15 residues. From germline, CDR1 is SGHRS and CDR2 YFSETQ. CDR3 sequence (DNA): TGCGCCAGCAGCTTGGGCCTACTGGTGGCCACTGAAGCTTTCTTT. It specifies CASSLGLLVATEAFF.

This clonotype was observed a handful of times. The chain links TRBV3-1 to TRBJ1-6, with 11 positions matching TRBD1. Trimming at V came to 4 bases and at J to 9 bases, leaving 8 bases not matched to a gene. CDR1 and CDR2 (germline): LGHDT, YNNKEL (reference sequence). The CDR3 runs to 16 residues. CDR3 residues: CASSRKRDRGGSPLHF. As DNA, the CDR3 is TGTGCCAGCAGCCGGAAAAGGGACAGGGGGGGTTCACCCCTCCACTTT.

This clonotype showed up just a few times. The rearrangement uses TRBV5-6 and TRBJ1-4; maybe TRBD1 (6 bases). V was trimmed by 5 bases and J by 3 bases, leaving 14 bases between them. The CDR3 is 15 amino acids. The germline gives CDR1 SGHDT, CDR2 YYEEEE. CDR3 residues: CASSYLTGSNEKLFF. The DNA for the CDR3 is TGTGCCAGCAGTTATCTGACAGGATCTAATGAAAAACTGTTTTTT.

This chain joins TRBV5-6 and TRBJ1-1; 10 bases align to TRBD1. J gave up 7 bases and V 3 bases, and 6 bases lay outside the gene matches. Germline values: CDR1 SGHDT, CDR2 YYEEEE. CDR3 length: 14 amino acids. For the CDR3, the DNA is TGTGCCAGCAGCTACGGGACAGGGGCTCTTGAAGCTTTCTTT. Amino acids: CASSYGTGALEAFF.

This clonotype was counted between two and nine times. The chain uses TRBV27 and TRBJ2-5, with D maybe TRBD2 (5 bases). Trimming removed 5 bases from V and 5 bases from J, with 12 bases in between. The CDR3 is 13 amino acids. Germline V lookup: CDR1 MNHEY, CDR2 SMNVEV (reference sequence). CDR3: CASSTTRWETQYF. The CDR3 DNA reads TGTGCCAGCAGTACTACTAGGTGGGAGACCCAGTACTTC.

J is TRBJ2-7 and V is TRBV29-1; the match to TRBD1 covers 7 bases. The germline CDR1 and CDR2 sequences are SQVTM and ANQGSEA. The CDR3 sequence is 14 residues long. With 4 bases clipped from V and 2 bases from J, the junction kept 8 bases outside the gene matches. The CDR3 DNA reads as TGCAGCGTTGCTGGGGGACAGATAACCTACGAGCAGTACTTC. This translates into CSVAGGQITYEQYF.

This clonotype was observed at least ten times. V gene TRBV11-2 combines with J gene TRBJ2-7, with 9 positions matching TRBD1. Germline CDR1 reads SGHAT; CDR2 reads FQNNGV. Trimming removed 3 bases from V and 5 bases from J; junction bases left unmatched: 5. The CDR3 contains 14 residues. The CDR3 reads CASSLSGTGNEQYF. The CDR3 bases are TGTGCCAGCAGCTTGTCTGGGACAGGGAACGAGCAGTACTTC.

The CDR3 coding sequence is TGTGCCAGCAGCTCGGGTCTCGGCTATGGCTACACCTTC. Translating gives CASSSGLGYGYTF. This rearrangement joins TRBV14 to TRBJ1-2; D not resolved. The germline V gene has CDR1 SGHDN and CDR2 FVKESK. This CDR3 comprises 13 residues. V was pared by 5 bases and J by 4 bases, with 11 bases between.

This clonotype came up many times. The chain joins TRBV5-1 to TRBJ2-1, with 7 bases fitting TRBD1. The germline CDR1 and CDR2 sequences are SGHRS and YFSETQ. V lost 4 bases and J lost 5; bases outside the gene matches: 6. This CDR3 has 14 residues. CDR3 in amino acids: CASSPRTGNNEQFF. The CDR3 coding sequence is TGCGCCAGCAGCCCTCGGACAGGCAACAATGAGCAGTTCTTC.

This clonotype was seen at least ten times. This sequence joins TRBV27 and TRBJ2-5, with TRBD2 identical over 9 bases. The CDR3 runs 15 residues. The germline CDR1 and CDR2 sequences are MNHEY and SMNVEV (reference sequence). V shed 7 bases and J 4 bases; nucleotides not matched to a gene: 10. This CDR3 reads CASTSTSGGGETQYF. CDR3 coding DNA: TGTGCCAGCACTTCGACTAGCGGTGGCGGAGAGACCCAGTACTTC.

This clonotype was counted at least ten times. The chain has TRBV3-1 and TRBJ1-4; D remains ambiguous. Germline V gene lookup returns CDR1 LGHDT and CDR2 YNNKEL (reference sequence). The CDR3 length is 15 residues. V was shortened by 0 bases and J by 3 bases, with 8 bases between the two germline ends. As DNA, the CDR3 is TGTGCCAGCAGCCAAGAAGGAGTCTCTAATGAAAAACTGTTTTTT. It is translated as CASSQEGVSNEKLFF.

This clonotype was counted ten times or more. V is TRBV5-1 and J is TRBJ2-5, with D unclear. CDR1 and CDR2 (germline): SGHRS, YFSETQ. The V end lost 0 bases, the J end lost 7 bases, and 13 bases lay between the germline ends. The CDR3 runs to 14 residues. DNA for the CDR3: TGCGCCAGCAGCTTGGTCGTCGGTAGTGTGACCCAGTACTTC. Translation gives CASSLVVGSVTQYF.

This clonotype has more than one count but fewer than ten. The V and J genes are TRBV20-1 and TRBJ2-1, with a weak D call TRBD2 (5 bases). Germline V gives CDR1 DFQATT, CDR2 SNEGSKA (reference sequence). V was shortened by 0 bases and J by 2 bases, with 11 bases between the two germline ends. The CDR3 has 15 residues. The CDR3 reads CSARDFGNAYNEQFF. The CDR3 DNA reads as TGCAGTGCTAGAGATTTCGGGAACGCCTACAATGAGCAGTTCTTC.

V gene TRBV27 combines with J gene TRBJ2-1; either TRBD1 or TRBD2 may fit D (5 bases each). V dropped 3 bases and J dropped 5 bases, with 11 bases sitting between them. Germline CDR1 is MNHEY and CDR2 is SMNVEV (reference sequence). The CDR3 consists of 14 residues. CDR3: CASSFLGRDNEQFF. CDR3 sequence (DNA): TGTGCCAGCAGTTTCCTGGGACGTGACAATGAGCAGTTCTTC.

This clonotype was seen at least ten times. The CDR3 DNA is TGTGCCAGCAGCCAAGAGCCAGCGAACTATGGCTACACCTTC. Its translation: CASSQEPANYGYTF. This chain links TRBV3-1 with TRBJ1-2, with D unclear. Germline CDR1 is LGHDT and CDR2 is YNNKEL (reference sequence). Trimming removed 0 bases from V and 2 bases from J, with 7 bases in between. The CDR3 consists of 14 residues.

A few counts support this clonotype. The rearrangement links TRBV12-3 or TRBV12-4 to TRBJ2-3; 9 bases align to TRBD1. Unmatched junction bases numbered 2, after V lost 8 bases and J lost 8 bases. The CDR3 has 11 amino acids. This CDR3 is CASGTGSTQYF. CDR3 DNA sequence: TGTGCCAGCGGGACAGGGAGTACGCAGTATTTT.

The CDR3 spells CATLSGQGFYGYTF. Here the CDR3 DNA reads TGTGCCACGCTCTCGGGACAGGGGTTCTATGGCTACACCTTC. V is TRBV10-3 and J is TRBJ1-2, with 10 bases identical to TRBD1. The CDR3 length is 14 residues. The J segment lost 4 bases and the V segment lost 10 bases, leaving 9 bases of the junction unmatched. CDR1 ENHRY and CDR2 SYGVKD come from the germline V gene.

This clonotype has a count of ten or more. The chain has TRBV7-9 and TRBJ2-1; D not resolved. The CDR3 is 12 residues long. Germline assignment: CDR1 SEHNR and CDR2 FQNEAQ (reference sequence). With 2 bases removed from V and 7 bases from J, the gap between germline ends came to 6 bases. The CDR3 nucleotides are TGTGCCAGCAGCTTATACGGGAATGAGCAGTTCTTC. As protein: CASSLYGNEQFF.